The rows below give T cell receptor beta chains drawn from one sample of a study of blood T cells in healthy people across ages. TCRdb re-called the 5' RACE reads through MiXCR, storing one row per CDR3 protein. The table shows 700,000 or so distinct CDR3 sequences, with roughly 41% occurring only once. The sequencing input was blood. These receptors originate from a man older than 75 in good health. Both conserved end residues are part of each CDR3. Fields, in order: D gene, V gene, clone size, J gene, CDR3 length, CDR3 protein, CDR3 DNA. The D gene is left open where the match is weak. Clone size is shown for a subset of rows, as once, few, many or a class of expanded clone.

-	TRBV19	many	TRBJ2-3	12	CASSRLTDTQYF	TGTGCCAGTAGTCGACTCACAGATACGCAGTATTTT
TRBD2	TRBV5-1	-	TRBJ2-1	21	CASSLGAGGGWPPSSYNEQFF	TGCGCCAGCAGCTTGGGGGCGGGAGGGGGCTGGCCCCCTAGCTCCTACAATGAGCAGTTCTTC
-	TRBV29-1	many	TRBJ1-1	14	CSVLTGTMNTEAFF	TGCAGCGTCCTAACTGGGACAATGAACACTGAAGCTTTCTTT
-	TRBV5-1	many	TRBJ2-7	15	CASSFGTGFTYEQYF	TGCGCCAGCAGCTTTGGTACAGGCTTTACCTACGAGCAGTACTTC
-	TRBV28	-	TRBJ1-1	15	CATNLPDRPGAEAFF	TGTGCCACCAACCTCCCCGACCGACCGGGCGCTGAAGCTTTCTTT
-	TRBV6-2/TRBV6-3	few	TRBJ2-1	14	CASSYDLASSVQFF	TGTGCCAGCAGTTACGACCTCGCTAGCTCAGTGCAGTTCTTC
TRBD2	TRBV20-1	-	TRBJ2-5	17	CSARDPQTSGVQETQYF	TGCAGTGCTAGAGATCCCCAGACTAGCGGGGTACAAGAGACCCAGTACTTC
-	TRBV14	-	TRBJ2-1	16	CASSQETGLGNNEQFF	TGTGCCAGCAGCCAGGAAACAGGTTTGGGTAACAATGAGCAGTTCTTC
TRBD1	TRBV29-1	few	TRBJ2-1	15	CSFSTGTLSYNEQFF	TGCAGCTTTTCGACAGGGACCCTTTCCTACAATGAGCAGTTCTTC
TRBD2	TRBV7-6	-	TRBJ2-3	16	CASSWASGGRTDTQYF	TGTGCCAGCAGCTGGGCTAGCGGGGGGCGCACAGATACGCAGTATTTT
-	TRBV20-1	few	TRBJ2-1	14	CSGEHGNSYNEQFF	TGCAGTGGGGAGCATGGAAACTCCTACAATGAGCAGTTCTTC
-	TRBV4-2	few	TRBJ2-4	14	CASSQKTGKDIQYF	TGTGCCAGCAGCCAAAAAACAGGGAAGGACATTCAGTACTTC
-	TRBV5-1	-	TRBJ2-7	16	CASRPDLRRGANEQYF	TGCGCCAGCAGACCAGACCTAAGACGGGGGGCGAATGAGCAGTACTTC
TRBD2	TRBV5-1	-	TRBJ2-5	13	CASRFGTSAAQYF	TGCGCCAGCAGGTTCGGGACTAGCGCAGCCCAGTACTTC
TRBD1	TRBV2	-	TRBJ2-5	15	CASRTRQGSYNEQYF	TGTGCCAGCAGGACCCGACAGGGGTCCTACAATGAGCAGTACTTC
TRBD2	TRBV10-2	few	TRBJ2-7	16	CASSESKLAGAYEQYF	TGCGCCAGCAGTGAGTCGAAACTAGCGGGGGCCTACGAGCAGTACTTC
-	TRBV2	few	TRBJ2-5	16	CASSEGLGHLKETQYF	TGTGCCAGCAGTGAAGGTCTGGGACACCTTAAAGAGACCCAGTACTTC
-	TRBV20-1	few	TRBJ2-1	16	CSARPMGATPYNEQFF	TGCAGTGCTCGTCCTATGGGAGCGACTCCCTACAATGAGCAGTTCTTC
-	TRBV6-2/TRBV6-3	few	TRBJ2-7	14	CASSYRDGAYEQYF	TGTGCCAGCAGTTACCGGGACGGAGCCTACGAGCAGTACTTC
-	TRBV6-2/TRBV6-3	-	TRBJ1-3	13	CASSFLAGNTIYF	TGTGCCAGCAGCTTCCTCGCAGGAAACACCATATATTTT
-	TRBV5-1	few	TRBJ2-5	15	CASSLNTLGGETQYF	TGCGCCAGCAGCTTGAATACTCTAGGTGGGGAGACCCAGTACTTC
-	TRBV24-1	many	TRBJ2-1	16	CATSATRGFVYNEQFF	TGTGCCACCAGTGCAACCAGGGGATTCGTTTACAATGAGCAGTTCTTC
-	TRBV12-5	few	TRBJ2-3	15	CASGRGGGGPDTQYF	TGTGCTAGTGGGCGAGGTGGAGGGGGCCCAGATACGCAGTATTTT
TRBD2	TRBV29-1	-	TRBJ2-1	14	CSVDPSGTYNEQFF	TGCAGCGTCGACCCTAGCGGAACCTACAATGAGCAGTTCTTC
-	TRBV20-1	many	TRBJ1-2	12	CSARGGRDGYTF	TGCAGTGCTAGAGGAGGGAGGGATGGCTACACCTTC
-	TRBV11-2	-	TRBJ1-1	13	CASSPVVNAEAFF	TGTGCCAGCAGCCCGGTTGTGAACGCTGAAGCTTTCTTT
-	TRBV7-9	many	TRBJ1-2	16	CASSHPGGSATGGYTF	TGTGCCAGCAGCCACCCCGGGGGGAGTGCAACGGGGGGCTACACCTTC
-	TRBV7-2	-	TRBJ1-1	16	CASSLALSRVNTEAFF	TGTGCCAGCAGCTTAGCTCTCTCCAGGGTGAACACTGAAGCTTTCTTT
-	TRBV27	few	TRBJ2-5	15	CASRRTLQEGETQYF	TGTGCCAGCAGACGTACCCTACAGGAGGGGGAGACCCAGTACTTC
-	TRBV6-1	few	TRBJ2-7	15	CASMHPGHIIYEQYF	TGTGCCAGCATGCATCCGGGACATATCATATACGAGCAGTACTTC
-	TRBV24-1	-	TRBJ1-2	13	CATSARDNYGYTF	TGTGCCACCAGTGCCAGGGATAACTATGGCTACACCTTC
TRBD1	TRBV7-9	-	TRBJ1-4	16	CASSPRRGTVNEKLFF	TGTGCCAGCAGCCCTAGGAGGGGGACAGTTAATGAAAAACTGTTTTTT
-	TRBV20-1	-	TRBJ2-2	16	CSARVNGFLGTGELFF	TGCAGTGCTAGAGTAAACGGGTTTTTGGGCACCGGGGAGCTGTTTTTT
-	TRBV4-3	-	TRBJ2-3	16	CASSPWTGGSTDTQYF	TGCGCCAGCAGCCCCTGGACTGGCGGCAGCACAGATACGCAGTATTTT
-	TRBV11-3	-	TRBJ2-3	15	CASSPGGRATDTQYF	TGTGCCAGCAGCCCGGGGGGCCGGGCAACAGATACGCAGTATTTT